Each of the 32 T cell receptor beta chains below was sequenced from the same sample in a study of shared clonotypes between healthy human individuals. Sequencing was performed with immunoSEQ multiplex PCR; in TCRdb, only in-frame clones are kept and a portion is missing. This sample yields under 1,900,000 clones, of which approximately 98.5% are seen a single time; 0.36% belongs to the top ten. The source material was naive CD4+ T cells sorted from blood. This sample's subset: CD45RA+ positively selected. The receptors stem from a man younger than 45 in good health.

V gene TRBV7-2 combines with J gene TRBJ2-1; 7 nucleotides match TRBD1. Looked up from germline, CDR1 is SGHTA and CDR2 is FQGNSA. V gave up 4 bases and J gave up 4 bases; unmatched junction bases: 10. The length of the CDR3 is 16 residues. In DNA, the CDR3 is TGTGCCAGCAGCTCCTATCAGAGGGGGCGGTACAATGAGCAGTTCTTC. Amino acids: CASSSYQRGRYNEQFF.

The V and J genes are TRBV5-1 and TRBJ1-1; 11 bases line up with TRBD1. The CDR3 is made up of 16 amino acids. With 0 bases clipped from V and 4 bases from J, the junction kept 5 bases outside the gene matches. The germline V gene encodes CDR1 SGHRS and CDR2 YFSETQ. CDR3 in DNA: TGCGCCAGCAGCTTGGGGACAGGGGGCGCGGCCACTGAAGCTTTCTTT. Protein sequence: CASSLGTGGAATEAFF. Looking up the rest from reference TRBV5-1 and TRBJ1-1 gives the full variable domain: KAGVTQTPRYLIKTRGQQVTLSCSPISGHRSVSWYQQTPGQGLQFLFEYFSETQRNKGNFPGRFSGRQFSNSRSEMNVSTLELGDSALYLCASSLGTGGAATEAFFGQGTRLTVV.

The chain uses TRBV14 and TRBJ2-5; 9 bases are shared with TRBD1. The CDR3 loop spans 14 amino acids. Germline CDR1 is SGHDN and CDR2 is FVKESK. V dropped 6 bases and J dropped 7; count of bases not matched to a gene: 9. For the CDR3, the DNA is TGTGCCAGCAGTTCACAGGGGGCGAGGGGGACCCAGTACTTC. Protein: CASSSQGARGTQYF.

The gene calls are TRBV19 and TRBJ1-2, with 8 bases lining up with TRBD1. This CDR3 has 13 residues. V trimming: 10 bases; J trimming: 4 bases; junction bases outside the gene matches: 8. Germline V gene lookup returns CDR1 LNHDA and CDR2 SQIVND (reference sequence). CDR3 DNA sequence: TGTGCCACCCCGCAGGGGGCTCGCTATGGCTACACCTTC. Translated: CATPQGARYGYTF.

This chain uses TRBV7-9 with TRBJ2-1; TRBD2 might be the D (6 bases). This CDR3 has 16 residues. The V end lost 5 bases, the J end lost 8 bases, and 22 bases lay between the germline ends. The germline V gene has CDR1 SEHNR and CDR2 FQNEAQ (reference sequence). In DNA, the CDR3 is TGTGCCAGCAGCCAAGATCGGGCGGGGAAGCACGATGAGCAGTTCTTC. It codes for CASSQDRAGKHDEQFF.

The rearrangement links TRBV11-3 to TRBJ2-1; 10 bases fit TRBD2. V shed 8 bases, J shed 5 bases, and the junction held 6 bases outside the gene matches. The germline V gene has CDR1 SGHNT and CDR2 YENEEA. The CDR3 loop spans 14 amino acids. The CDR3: CASGGLATHNEQFF. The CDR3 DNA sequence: TGTGCCAGCGGGGGACTAGCGACCCACAATGAGCAGTTCTTC. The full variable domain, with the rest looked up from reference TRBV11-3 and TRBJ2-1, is EAGVVQSPRYKIIEKKQPVAFWCNPISGHNTLYWYLQNLGQGPELLIRYENEEAVDDSQLPKDRFSAERLKGVDSTLKIQPAELGDSAVYLCASGGLATHNEQFFGPGTRLTVL.

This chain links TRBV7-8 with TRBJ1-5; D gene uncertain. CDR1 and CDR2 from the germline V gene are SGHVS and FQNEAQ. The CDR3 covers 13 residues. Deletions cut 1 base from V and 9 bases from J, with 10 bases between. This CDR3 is CASSLGRGRPQHF. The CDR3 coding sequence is TGTGCCAGCAGCTTAGGGCGCGGAAGGCCCCAGCATTTT.

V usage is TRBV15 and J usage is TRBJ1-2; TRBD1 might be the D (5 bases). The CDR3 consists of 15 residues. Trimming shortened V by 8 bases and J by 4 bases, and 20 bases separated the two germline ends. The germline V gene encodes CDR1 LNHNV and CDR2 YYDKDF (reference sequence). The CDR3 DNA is TGTGCCACCGCCCAGGGAGGGACCCATAGCTATGGCTACACCTTC. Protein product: CATAQGGTHSYGYTF. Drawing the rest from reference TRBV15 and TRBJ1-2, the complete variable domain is DAMVIQNPRYQVTQFGKPVTLSCSQTLNHNVMYWYQQKSSQAPKLLFHYYDKDFNNEADTPDNFQSRRPNTSFCFLDIRSPGLGDTAMYLCATAQGGTHSYGYTFGSGTRLTVV.

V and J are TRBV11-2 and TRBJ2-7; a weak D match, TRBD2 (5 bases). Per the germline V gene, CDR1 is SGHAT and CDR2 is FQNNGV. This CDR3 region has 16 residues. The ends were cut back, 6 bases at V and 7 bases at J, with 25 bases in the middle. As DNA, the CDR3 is TGTGCCAGCAGGCACATCCAGCGGCCCCAGGTCGGGGAGCAGTACTTC. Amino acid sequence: CASRHIQRPQVGEQYF.

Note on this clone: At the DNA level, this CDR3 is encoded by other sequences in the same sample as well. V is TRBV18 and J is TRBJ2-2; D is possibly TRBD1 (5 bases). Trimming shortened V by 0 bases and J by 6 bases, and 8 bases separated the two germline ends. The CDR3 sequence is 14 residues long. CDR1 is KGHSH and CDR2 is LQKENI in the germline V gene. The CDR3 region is CASSPPLGAGELFF. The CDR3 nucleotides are TGTGCCAGCTCACCACCGTTAGGGGCCGGGGAGCTGTTTTTT. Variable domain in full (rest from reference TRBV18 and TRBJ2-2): NAGVMQNPRHLVRRRGQEARLRCSPMKGHSHVYWYRQLPEEGLKFMVYLQKENIIDESGMPKERFSAEFPKEGPSILRIQQVVRGDSAAYFCASSPPLGAGELFFGEGSRLTVL.

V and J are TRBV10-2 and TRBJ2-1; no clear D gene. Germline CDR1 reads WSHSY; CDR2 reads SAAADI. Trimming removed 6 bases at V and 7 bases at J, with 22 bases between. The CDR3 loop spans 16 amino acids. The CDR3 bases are TGCGCCAGCAGCAGTCGGTCTACGCAGGTTGCAAATGAGCAGTTCTTC. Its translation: CASSSRSTQVANEQFF.

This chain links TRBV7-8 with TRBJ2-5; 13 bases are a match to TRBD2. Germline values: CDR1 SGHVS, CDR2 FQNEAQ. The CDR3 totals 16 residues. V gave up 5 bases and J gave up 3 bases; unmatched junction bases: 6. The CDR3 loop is CASSPLGLAGKETQYF. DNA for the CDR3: TGTGCCAGCAGCCCCCTGGGACTAGCGGGGAAAGAGACCCAGTACTTC.

The CDR3, as DNA: TGTGCCAGCAGTTTACATCAGGCTAGCGGGAGAAATGAGCAGTTCTTC. This gives the protein CASSLHQASGRNEQFF. The chain recombines TRBV28 with TRBJ2-1; TRBD2 aligns across 10 bases. Germline values: CDR1 MDHEN, CDR2 SYDVKM. The CDR3 runs 16 residues. V lost 2 bases, J lost 7 bases, and 8 bases stayed unmatched.

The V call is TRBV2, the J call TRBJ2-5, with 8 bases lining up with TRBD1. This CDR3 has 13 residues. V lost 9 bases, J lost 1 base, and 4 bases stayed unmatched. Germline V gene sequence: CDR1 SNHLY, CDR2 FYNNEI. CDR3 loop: CARSDRAQETQYF. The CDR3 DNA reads TGTGCCAGGTCGGACAGGGCCCAAGAGACCCAGTACTTC.

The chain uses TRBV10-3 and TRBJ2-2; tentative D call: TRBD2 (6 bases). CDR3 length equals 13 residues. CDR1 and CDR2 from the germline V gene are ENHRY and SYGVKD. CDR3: CGSAGLDTGELFF. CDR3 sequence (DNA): TGTGGATCGGCGGGATTGGACACCGGGGAGCTGTTTTTT.

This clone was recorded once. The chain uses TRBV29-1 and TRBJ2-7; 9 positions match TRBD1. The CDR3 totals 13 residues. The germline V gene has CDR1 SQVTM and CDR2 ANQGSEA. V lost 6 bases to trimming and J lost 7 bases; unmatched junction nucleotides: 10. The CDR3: CSVCRDRVDEQYF. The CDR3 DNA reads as TGCAGCGTGTGCCGGGACAGGGTGGATGAGCAGTACTTC.

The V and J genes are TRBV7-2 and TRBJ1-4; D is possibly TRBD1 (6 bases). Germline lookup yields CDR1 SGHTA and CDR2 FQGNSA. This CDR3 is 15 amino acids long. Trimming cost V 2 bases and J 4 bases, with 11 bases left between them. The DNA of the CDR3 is TGTGCCAGCAGCTTACGGGCAGGGGTTAATGAAAAACTGTTTTTT. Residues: CASSLRAGVNEKLFF.

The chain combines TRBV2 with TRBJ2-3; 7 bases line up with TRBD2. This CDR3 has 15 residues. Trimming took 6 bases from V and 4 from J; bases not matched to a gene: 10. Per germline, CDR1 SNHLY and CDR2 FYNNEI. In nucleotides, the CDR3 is TGTGCCAGCAGCGCCTGGGGCGGGAGTGCAGATACGCAGTATTTT. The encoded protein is CASSAWGGSADTQYF.

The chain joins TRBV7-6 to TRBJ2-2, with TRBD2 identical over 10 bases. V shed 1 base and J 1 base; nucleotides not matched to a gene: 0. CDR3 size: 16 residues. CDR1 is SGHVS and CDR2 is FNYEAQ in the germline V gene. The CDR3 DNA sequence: TGTGCCAGCAGCTTAGGACTAGCGGGGAACACCGGGGAGCTGTTTTTT. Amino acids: CASSLGLAGNTGELFF.

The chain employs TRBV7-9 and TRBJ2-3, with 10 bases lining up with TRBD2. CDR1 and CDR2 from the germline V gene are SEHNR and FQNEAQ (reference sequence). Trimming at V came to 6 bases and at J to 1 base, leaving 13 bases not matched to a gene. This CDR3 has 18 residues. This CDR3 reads CASRLGSLAGVGTDTQYF. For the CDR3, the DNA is TGTGCCAGCAGGCTTGGGTCTCTAGCGGGAGTTGGCACAGATACGCAGTATTTT.

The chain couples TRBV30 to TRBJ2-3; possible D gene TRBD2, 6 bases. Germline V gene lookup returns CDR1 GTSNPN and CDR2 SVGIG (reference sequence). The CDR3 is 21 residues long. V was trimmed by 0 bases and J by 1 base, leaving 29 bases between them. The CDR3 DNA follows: TGTGCCTGGAGTGTAAAGCGGATCCTAGCGAGGGAATTGGTCGGCACAGATACGCAGTATTTT. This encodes CAWSVKRILARELVGTDTQYF.

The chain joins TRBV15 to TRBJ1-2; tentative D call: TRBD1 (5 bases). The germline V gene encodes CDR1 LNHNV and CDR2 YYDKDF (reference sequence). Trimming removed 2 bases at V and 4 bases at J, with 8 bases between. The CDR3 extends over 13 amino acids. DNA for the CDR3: TGTGCCACCAGCAGAACCGGGGCCTATGGCTACACCTTC. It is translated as CATSRTGAYGYTF.

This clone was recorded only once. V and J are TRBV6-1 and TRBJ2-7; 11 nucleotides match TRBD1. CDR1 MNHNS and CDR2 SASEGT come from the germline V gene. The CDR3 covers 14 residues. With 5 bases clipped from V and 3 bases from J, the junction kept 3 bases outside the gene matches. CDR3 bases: TGTGCCAGCAGTACCGGGACAGGGGGCTACGAGCAGTACTTC. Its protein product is CASSTGTGGYEQYF.

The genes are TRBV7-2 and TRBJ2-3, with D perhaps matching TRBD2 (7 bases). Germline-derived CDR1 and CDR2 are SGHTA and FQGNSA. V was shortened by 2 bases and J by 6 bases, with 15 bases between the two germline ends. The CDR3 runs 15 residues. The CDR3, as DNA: TGTGCCAGCAGCTTACCCCGGGGGGCCGTTGATACGCAGTATTTT. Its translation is CASSLPRGAVDTQYF.

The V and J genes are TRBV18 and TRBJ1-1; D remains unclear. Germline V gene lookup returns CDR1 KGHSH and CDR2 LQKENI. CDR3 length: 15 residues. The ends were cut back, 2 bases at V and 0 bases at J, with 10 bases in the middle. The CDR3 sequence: CASSPERQMNTEAFF. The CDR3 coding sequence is TGTGCCAGCTCACCAGAACGGCAGATGAACACTGAAGCTTTCTTT.

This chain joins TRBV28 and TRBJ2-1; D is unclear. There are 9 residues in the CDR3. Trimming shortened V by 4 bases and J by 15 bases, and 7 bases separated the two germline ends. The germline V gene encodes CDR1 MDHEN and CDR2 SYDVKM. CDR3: CASSWVVFF. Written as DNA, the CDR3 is TGTGCCAGCAGTTGGGTGGTGTTCTTC.

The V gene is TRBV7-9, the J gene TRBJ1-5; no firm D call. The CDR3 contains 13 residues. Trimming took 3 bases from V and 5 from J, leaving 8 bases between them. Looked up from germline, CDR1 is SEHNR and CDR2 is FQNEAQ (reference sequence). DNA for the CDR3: TGTGCCAGCAGCTTTGACGGTGATCAGCCCCAGCATTTT. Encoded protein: CASSFDGDQPQHF.

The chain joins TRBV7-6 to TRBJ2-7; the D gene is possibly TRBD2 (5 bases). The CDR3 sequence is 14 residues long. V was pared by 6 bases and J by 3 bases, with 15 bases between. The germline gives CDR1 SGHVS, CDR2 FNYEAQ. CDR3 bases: TGTGCCAGCAGACCCGAAAGAACTAGCTACGAGCAGTACTTC. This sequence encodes CASRPERTSYEQYF.

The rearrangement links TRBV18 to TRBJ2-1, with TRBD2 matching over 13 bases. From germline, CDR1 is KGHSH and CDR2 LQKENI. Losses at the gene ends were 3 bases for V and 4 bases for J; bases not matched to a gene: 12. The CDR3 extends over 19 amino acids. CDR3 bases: TGTGCCAGCTCACCTAATGTTAGGACTAGCGGGAGTTTGTACAATGAGCAGTTCTTC. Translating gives CASSPNVRTSGSLYNEQFF.

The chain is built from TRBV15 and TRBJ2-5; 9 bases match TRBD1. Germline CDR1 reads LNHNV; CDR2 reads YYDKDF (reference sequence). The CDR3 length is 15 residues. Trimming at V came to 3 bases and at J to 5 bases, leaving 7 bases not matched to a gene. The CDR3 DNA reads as TGTGCCACCAGCAGCCGGGACAGGGTTGGGGAGACCCAGTACTTC. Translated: CATSSRDRVGETQYF. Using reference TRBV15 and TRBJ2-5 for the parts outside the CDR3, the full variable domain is DAMVIQNPRYQVTQFGKPVTLSCSQTLNHNVMYWYQQKSSQAPKLLFHYYDKDFNNEADTPDNFQSRRPNTSFCFLDIRSPGLGDTAMYLCATSSRDRVGETQYFGPGTRLLVL.

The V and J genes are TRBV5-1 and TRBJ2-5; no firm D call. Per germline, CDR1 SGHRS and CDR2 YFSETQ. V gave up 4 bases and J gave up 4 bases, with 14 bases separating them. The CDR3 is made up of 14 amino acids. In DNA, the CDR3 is TGCGCCAGCAGCGGTGGGTTTGGCCCAGAGACCCAGTACTTC. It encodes CASSGGFGPETQYF.

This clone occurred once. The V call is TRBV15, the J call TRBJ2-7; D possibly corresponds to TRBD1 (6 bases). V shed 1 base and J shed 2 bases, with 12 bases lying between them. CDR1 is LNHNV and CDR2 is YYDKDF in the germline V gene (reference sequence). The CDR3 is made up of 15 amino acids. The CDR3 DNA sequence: TGTGCCACCAGCAGAGGGGACACTTTACCCTACGAGCAGTACTTC. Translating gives CATSRGDTLPYEQYF.